These 6 T cell receptor beta chains came from one sample sequenced in a study of blood T cell repertoires in COVID-19. Produced via immunoSEQ multiplex PCR; TCRdb's table is partial and in-frame only. The table records a few hundred thousand clones, around 91% of them present only once. Sequenced material: PBMCs or T cells enriched from blood (not recorded which). These receptors all come from a man aged 25 to 40 who had been exposed to COVID-19.

The chain joins TRBV18 to TRBJ2-4, with TRBD1 as a possible D gene (6 bases). Germline loops: CDR1 KGHSH, CDR2 LQKENI. V shed 3 bases and J shed 0 bases, with 15 bases lying between them. There are 17 residues in the CDR3. The CDR3 DNA follows: TGTGCCAGCTCACCTAAGGGGGTCCTATTAGCCAAAAACATTCAGTACTTC. This sequence encodes CASSPKGVLLAKNIQYF.

The CDR3 loop is CASSEVDRGYEQYF. CDR3 DNA: TGTGCCAGCAGTGAAGTGGACAGGGGCTACGAGCAGTACTTC. The chain is built from TRBV6-1 and TRBJ2-7; 9 bases line up with TRBD1. CDR3 length: 14 amino acids. After removal of 1 base from V and 3 bases from J, the junction contained 1 base not matched to a gene. Germline V CDR1 and CDR2: MNHNS, SASEGT.

The chain uses TRBV5-1 and TRBJ2-3; 7 nucleotides agree with TRBD1. Germline V gene sequence: CDR1 SGHRS, CDR2 YFSETQ. With V trimmed by 9 bases and J by 5 bases, 12 bases remained unmatched. The CDR3 has 14 residues. The CDR3 protein is CATTIGGTGDTQYF. CDR3 DNA: TGCGCCACCACGATAGGGGGCACGGGAGATACGCAGTATTTT.

V usage is TRBV6-4 and J usage is TRBJ2-7, with 8 bases fitting TRBD1. CDR3 length: 15 residues. V trimming: 2 bases; J trimming: 3 bases; junction bases outside the gene matches: 6. Per germline, CDR1 MRHNA and CDR2 SNTAGT. Written as DNA, the CDR3 is TGTGCCAGCAGTGACGAAATCGGACAGGGCTACGAGCAGTACTTC. This encodes CASSDEIGQGYEQYF.

This clone has more than one count but fewer than ten. J is TRBJ2-5 and V is TRBV4-3; the match to TRBD2 covers 9 bases. Germline V gene lookup returns CDR1 LGHNA and CDR2 YSLEER. The CDR3 covers 16 residues. V lost 0 bases and J lost 2; bases outside the gene matches: 4. The CDR3 loop reads CASSQEAGGEQETQYF. In nucleotides, the CDR3 is TGCGCCAGCAGCCAAGAGGCGGGGGGGGAACAAGAGACCCAGTACTTC.

The V call is TRBV2, the J call TRBJ1-1; D call uncertain. Germline CDR1 reads SNHLY; CDR2 reads FYNNEI. CDR3 length: 13 residues. With 6 bases removed from V and 0 bases from J, the gap between germline ends came to 8 bases. CDR3 DNA: TGTGCCAGCAGGGTGAGAATGAACACTGAAGCTTTCTTT. This encodes CASRVRMNTEAFF.